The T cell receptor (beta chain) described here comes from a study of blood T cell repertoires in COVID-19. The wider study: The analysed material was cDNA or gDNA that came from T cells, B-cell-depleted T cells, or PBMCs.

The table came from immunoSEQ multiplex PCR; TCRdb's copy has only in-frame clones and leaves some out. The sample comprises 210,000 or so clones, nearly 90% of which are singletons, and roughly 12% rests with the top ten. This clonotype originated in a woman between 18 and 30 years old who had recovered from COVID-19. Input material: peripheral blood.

CDR3: CASSPTGTQYEQYF. In nucleotides, the CDR3 is TGCGCCAGCAGCCCCACGGGAACGCAATACGAGCAGTACTTC. The V and J genes are TRBV4-1 and TRBJ2-7; tentatively, D is TRBD2 (5 bases). The CDR3 runs to 14 residues. Trimming shortened V by 4 bases and J by 4 bases, and 14 bases separated the two germline ends. Germline CDR1 and CDR2: MGHRA and YSYEKL.